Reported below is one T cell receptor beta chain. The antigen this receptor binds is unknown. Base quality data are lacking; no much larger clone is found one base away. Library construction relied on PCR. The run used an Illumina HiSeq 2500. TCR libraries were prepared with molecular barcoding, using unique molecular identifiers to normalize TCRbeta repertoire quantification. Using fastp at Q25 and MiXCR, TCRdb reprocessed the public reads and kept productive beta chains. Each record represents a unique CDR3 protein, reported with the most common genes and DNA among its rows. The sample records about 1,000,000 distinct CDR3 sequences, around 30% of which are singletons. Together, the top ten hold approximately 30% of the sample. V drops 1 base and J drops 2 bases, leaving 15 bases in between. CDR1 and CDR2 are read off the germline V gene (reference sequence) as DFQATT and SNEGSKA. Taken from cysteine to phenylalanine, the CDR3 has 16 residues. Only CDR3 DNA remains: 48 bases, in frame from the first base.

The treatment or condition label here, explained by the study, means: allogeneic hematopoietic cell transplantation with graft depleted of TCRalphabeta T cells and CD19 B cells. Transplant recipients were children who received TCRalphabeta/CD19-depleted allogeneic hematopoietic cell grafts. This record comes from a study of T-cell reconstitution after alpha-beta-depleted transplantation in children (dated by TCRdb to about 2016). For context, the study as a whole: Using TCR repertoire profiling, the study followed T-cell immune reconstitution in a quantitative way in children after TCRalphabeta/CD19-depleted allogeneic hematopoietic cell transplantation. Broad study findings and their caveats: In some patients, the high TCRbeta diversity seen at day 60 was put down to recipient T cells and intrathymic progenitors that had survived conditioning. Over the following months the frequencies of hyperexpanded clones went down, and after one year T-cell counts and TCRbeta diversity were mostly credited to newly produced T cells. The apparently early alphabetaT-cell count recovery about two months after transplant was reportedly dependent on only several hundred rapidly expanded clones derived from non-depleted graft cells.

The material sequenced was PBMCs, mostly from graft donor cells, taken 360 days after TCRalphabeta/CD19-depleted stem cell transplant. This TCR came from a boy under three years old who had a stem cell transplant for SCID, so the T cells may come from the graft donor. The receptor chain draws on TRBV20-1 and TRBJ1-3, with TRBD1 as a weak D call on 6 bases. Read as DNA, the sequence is TGCAGTGCTAGAGTTTACAGGGATCGGACTGGAAACACCATATATTTT. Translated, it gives CSARVYRDRTGNTIYF.